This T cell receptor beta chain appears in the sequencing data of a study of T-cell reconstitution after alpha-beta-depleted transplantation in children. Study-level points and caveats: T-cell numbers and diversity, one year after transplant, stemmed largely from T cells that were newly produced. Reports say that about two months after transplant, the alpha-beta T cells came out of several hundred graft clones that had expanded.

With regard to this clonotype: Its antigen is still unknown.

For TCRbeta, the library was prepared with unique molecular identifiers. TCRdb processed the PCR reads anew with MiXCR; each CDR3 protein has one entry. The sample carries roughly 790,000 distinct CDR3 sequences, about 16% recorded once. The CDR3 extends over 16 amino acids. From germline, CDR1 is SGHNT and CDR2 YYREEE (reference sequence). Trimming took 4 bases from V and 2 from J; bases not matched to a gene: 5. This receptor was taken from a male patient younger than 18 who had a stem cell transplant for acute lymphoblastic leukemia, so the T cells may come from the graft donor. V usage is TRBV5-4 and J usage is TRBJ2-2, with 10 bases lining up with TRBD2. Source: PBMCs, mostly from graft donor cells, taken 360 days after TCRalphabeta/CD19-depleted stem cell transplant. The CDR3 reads CASSALAGVNTGELFF. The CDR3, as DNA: TGTGCCAGCAGCGCGCTAGCGGGAGTTAACACCGGGGAGCTGTTTTTT.